The clone carrying this T cell receptor beta chain was seen once. Its matching antigen is unknown. These data originate in a study of shared clonotypes between healthy human individuals. Method: immunoSEQ multiplex PCR; TCRdb's copy keeps in-frame clones and lacks some. The data contain about 1 million clones, under 80% of them singletons. Overall study results and limits: Clonotypes not shared had lower generation probabilities than those common to all four donors.

This CDR3 comprises 13 residues. Germline lookup yields CDR1 LNHDA and CDR2 SQIVND (reference sequence). Trimming removed 7 bases from V and 2 bases from J, with 9 bases in between. The sample consisted of memory CD4+ T cells sorted from blood. As to subset: CD45RA-negative fraction. The rearrangement uses TRBV19 and TRBJ1-3; D is uncertain. The clonotype comes from a man aged 18 to 30 in good health. CDR3 coding DNA: TGTGCCAGTAATAACGCCCCTGGAAACACCATATATTTT. It translates to CASNNAPGNTIYF.